The following is a T cell receptor beta chain sequence with its context. The germline V and J ends were trimmed by 6 bases and 3 bases, with 11 bases remaining between them. This CDR3 region has 13 residues. CDR1 and CDR2 (germline): ENHRY, SYGVKD. Methods used by the authors: By means of reference gene primer amplification, nucleated cell counts were estimated. The assay was immunoSEQ multiplex PCR, and TCRdb's table has in-frame clones only and misses some. The V and J calls and clone size come from that table; D and trimming were worked out from the DNA. This table has more than 150,000 clones, 80% to 90% appearing once. This sample was taken from a study of blood T cell repertoires in COVID-19. On the study more broadly: Material from acute and convalescent COVID-19 was sourced from the United States, Italy and Spain. The analysed material was cDNA or gDNA that came from T cells, B-cell-depleted T cells, or PBMCs.

The V call is TRBV10-3, the J call TRBJ1-1; no clear D gene. Sequenced material: peripheral blood. The source is a man in his sixties with acute or convalescent COVID-19. For the CDR3, the DNA is TGTGCCATCAGGACGGGAGAGTACACTGAAGCTTTCTTT. Amino acid sequence: CAIRTGEYTEAFF.